A selection of T cell receptor beta chains follows, all from one sample in a study of blood T cell repertoires in COVID-19. Clones were read by immunoSEQ multiplex PCR, and TCRdb kept only the in-frame ones, dropping some. The sample yields 150,000 to 200,000 clones, approximately 90% seen once. Input material: peripheral blood. The receptors were gathered from a woman aged 50 to 60 with acute or convalescent COVID-19. CDR3s include the opening cysteine and the closing phenylalanine or tryptophan. D genes are given only for firm matches. Clone size appears in some rows only: once, few, many, or a class for an expanded clone.

v_gene	abundance	d_gene	j_gene	CDR3aa	CDR3nt
TRBV19	-	-	TRBJ1-2	CASSRFTWYGYTF	TGTGCCAGTAGTAGGTTTACATGGTATGGCTACACCTTC
TRBV6-1	-	TRBD1	TRBJ1-1	CASSEAGQLNTEAFF	TGTGCCAGCAGTGAAGCGGGACAGCTGAACACTGAAGCTTTCTTT
TRBV19	-	-	TRBJ1-1	CASSMGGPNTEAFF	TGTGCCAGTAGTATGGGGGGGCCGAACACTGAAGCTTTCTTT
TRBV5-1	-	-	TRBJ1-3	CASSSTGSSGNTIYF	TGCGCCAGCAGCTCTACAGGGAGCTCTGGAAACACCATATATTTT
TRBV2	-	-	TRBJ2-2	CASLGQQGRGELFF	TGTGCCAGCCTCGGGCAGCAGGGGAGAGGGGAGCTGTTTTTT
TRBV18	-	TRBD2	TRBJ2-1	CASSRAGEYNEQFF	TGTGCCAGCTCACGAGCGGGGGAGTACAATGAGCAGTTCTTC
TRBV30	-	TRBD1	TRBJ1-2	CAWSYRGEGYTF	TGTGCCTGGAGTTACAGGGGGGAGGGCTACACCTTC
TRBV10-2	once	TRBD2	TRBJ2-5	CASRTSGGPQETQYF	TGCGCCAGCAGGACTAGCGGGGGCCCCCAAGAGACCCAGTACTTC
TRBV7-9	-	-	TRBJ2-5	CASNHGGGSAETQYF	TGTGCCAGCAACCATGGTGGGGGGTCGGCAGAGACCCAGTACTTC
TRBV7-2	once	-	TRBJ1-1	CASSWTPTTEAFF	TGTGCCAGCAGCTGGACACCAACCACTGAAGCTTTCTTT
TRBV15	-	-	TRBJ2-2	CATSRDYGEVGELFF	TGTGCCACCAGCAGAGATTACGGGGAAGTCGGGGAGCTGTTTTTT
TRBV7-2	-	-	TRBJ2-5	CASSLALAGAGTQYF	TGTGCCAGCAGCTTAGCGCTAGCAGGGGCTGGGACCCAGTACTTC
TRBV24-1	-	TRBD1	TRBJ2-5	CATSEPGQVTETQYF	TGTGCCACCAGTGAACCGGGACAGGTTACAGAGACCCAGTACTTC
TRBV7-2	-	TRBD2	TRBJ2-2	CASRGGLWGSTGELFF	TGTGCCAGCAGGGGGGGACTATGGGGCTCCACCGGGGAGCTGTTTTTT
TRBV14	-	-	TRBJ2-7	CASSQGAPYEQYF	TGTGCCAGCAGCCAAGGCGCGCCCTACGAGCAGTACTTC
TRBV7-2	-	-	TRBJ2-1	CASSFGVTSHNEQFF	TGTGCCAGCAGCTTCGGAGTTACTAGCCACAATGAGCAGTTCTTC
TRBV27	-	TRBD2	TRBJ2-1	CASSSGGTDNEQFF	TGTGCCAGCTCTAGCGGGGGAACTGACAATGAGCAGTTCTTC
TRBV5-5	-	-	TRBJ1-4	CASSFLSSEGGEKLFF	TGTGCCAGCAGCTTCTTGTCTTCGGAGGGAGGGGAAAAACTGTTTTTT
TRBV5-1	-	-	TRBJ2-1	CASSPGSTGPGEQFF	TGCGCCAGCAGCCCGGGATCCACAGGGCCGGGGGAGCAGTTCTTC
TRBV4-2	-	-	TRBJ2-3	CASSQGEGTDTQYF	TGTGCCAGCAGCCAAGGCGAGGGCACAGATACGCAGTATTTT
TRBV6-2/TRBV6-3	few	TRBD1	TRBJ1-2	CASSRTGTQNYGYTF	TGTGCCAGCAGTCGGACAGGAACCCAAAACTATGGCTACACCTTC
TRBV19	-	TRBD1	TRBJ1-3	CASSTTGGNTIYF	TGTGCCAGTAGTACGACAGGGGGAAACACCATATATTTT
TRBV18	-	-	TRBJ2-7	CASSPGTGKVEQYF	TGTGCCAGCTCACCCGGGACTGGCAAGGTCGAGCAGTACTTC
TRBV20-1	-	-	TRBJ1-5	CSAGDTGDNQPQHF	TGCAGTGCTGGTGACACGGGGGACAATCAGCCCCAGCATTTT
TRBV5-4	once	TRBD2	TRBJ2-7	CASSLGGSDEQYF	TGTGCCAGCAGCTTGGGCGGGAGCGACGAGCAGTACTTC
TRBV6-5	-	-	TRBJ2-1	CASSQRQRYNEQFF	TGTGCCAGCAGTCAGAGACAGCGATACAATGAGCAGTTCTTC
TRBV7-3	-	-	TRBJ1-2	CASSKGGHYGYTF	TGTGCCAGCAGCAAAGGGGGACACTATGGCTACACCTTC
TRBV6-1	once	TRBD1	TRBJ2-2	CASSSTGMTGELFF	TGTGCCAGCAGCTCGACAGGGATGACCGGGGAGCTGTTTTTT
TRBV5-6	-	-	TRBJ2-5	CASRSEWGKGYQETQYF	TGTGCCAGCAGGTCCGAGTGGGGAAAGGGGTACCAAGAGACCCAGTACTTC
TRBV19	-	-	TRBJ1-5	CASSPDRPNQPQHF	TGTGCCAGTAGTCCCGACAGGCCAAATCAGCCCCAGCATTTT
TRBV20-1	-	-	TRBJ2-1	CSASRNEQFF	TGCAGTGCTAGTCGTAATGAGCAGTTCTTC
TRBV12-3/TRBV12-4	-	-	TRBJ2-2	CASSPNTGELFF	TGTGCCAGCAGTCCTAACACCGGGGAGCTGTTTTTT
TRBV6-5	-	-	TRBJ1-2	CASSYGQSHYGYTF	TGTGCCAGCAGTTACGGACAATCCCACTATGGCTACACCTTC
TRBV30	once	-	TRBJ2-3	CAWSVPGGIADTQYF	TGTGCCTGGAGTGTACCTGGGGGCATCGCAGATACGCAGTATTTT
TRBV23-1	many	-	TRBJ1-6	CASSRLPGVSYNSPLHF	TGCGCCAGCAGTCGGCTTCCGGGGGTCTCCTATAATTCACCCCTCCACTTT
TRBV7-9	-	-	TRBJ2-3	CASSFRQGEDTQYF	TGTGCCAGCAGCTTTCGGCAAGGGGAAGATACGCAGTATTTT